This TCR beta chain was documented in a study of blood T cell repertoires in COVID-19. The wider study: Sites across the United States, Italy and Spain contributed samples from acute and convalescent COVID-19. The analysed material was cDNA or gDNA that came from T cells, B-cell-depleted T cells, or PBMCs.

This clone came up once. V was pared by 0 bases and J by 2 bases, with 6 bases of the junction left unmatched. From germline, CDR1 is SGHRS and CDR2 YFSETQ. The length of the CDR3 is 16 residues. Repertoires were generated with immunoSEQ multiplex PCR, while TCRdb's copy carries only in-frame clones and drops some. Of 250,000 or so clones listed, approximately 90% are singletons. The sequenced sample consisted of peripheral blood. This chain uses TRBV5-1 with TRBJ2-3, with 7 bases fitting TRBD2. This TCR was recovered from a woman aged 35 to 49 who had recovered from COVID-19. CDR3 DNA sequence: TGCGCCAGCAGCTTGGGGGCGGGAGTTCTCACAGATACGCAGTATTTT. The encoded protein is CASSLGAGVLTDTQYF.